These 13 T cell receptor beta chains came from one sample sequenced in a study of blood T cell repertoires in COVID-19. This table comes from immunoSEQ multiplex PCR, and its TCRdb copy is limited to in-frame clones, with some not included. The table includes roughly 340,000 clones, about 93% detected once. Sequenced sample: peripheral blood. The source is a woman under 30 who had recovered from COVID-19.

The CDR3 DNA reads TGTGCCAGCAGCTTGACGGGACTACCCCAAGAGACCCAGTACTTC. This codes for CASSLTGLPQETQYF. The chain uses TRBV5-4 and TRBJ2-5, with 7 bases matching TRBD2. This CDR3 is 15 amino acids long. The germline CDR1 and CDR2 sequences are SGHNT and YYREEE (reference sequence). The J segment lost 1 base and the V segment lost 1 base, leaving 4 bases of the junction unmatched.

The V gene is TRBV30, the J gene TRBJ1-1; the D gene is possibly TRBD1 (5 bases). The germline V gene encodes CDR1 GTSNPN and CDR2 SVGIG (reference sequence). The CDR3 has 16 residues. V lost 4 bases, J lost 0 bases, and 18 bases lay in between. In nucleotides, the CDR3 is TGTGCCTGGACTCCCGGGGGGATTTTAATGAACACTGAAGCTTTCTTT. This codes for CAWTPGGILMNTEAFF.

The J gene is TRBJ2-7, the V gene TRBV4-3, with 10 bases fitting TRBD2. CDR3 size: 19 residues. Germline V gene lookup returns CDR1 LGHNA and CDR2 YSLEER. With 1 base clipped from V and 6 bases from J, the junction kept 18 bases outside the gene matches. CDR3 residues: CASSQAPGEREGPRGEQYV. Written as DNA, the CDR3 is TGCGCCAGCAGCCAAGCCCCGGGGGAGCGGGAGGGCCCCCGAGGCGAGCAGTACGTC.

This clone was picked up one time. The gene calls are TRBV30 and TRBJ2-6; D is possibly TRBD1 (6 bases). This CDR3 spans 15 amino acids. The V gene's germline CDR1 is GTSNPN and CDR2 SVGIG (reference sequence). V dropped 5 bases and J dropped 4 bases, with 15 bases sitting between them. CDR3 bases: TGTGCCTGGTCCCCCGGGGACACCGGGGCCAACGTCCTGACTTTC. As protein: CAWSPGDTGANVLTF.

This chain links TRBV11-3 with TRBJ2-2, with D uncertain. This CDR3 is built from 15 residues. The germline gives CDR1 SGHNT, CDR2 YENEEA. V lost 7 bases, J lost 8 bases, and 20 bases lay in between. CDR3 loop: CASTTHATPRGELFF. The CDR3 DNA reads TGTGCCAGCACCACCCACGCCACCCCGCGAGGGGAGCTGTTTTTT.

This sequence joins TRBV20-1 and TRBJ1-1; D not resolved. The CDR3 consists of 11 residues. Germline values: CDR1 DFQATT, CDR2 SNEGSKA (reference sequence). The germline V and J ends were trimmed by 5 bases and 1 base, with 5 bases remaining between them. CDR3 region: CSAYTNTEAFF. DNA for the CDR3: TGCAGTGCTTACACGAACACTGAAGCTTTCTTT.

CDR3 bases: TGTGCCAGCAGTGAAAATACCGCTAGCGGCTACACCTTC. Its protein is CASSENTASGYTF. V gene TRBV6-1 combines with J gene TRBJ1-2; no clear D. V dropped 2 bases and J dropped 8 bases, with 12 bases sitting between them. The CDR3 is 13 amino acids. CDR1 is MNHNS and CDR2 is SASEGT in the germline V gene.

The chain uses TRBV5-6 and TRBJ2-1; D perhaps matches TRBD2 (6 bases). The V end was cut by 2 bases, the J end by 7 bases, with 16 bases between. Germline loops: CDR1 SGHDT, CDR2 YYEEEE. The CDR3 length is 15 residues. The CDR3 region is CASSFYGSVGNEQFF. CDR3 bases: TGTGCCAGCAGCTTTTACGGGAGTGTAGGGAATGAGCAGTTCTTC. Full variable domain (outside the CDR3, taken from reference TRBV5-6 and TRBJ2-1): DAGVTQSPTHLIKTRGQQVTLRCSPKSGHDTVSWYQQALGQGPQFIFQYYEEEERQRGNFPDRFSGHQFPNYSSELNVNALLLGDSALYLCASSFYGSVGNEQFFGPGTRLTVL.

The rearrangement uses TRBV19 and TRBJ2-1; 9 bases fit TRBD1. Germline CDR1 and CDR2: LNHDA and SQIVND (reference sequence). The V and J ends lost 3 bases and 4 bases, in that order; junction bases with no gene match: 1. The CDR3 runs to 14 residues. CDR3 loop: CASSIGTGYNEQFF. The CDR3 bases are TGTGCCAGTAGTATCGGGACAGGGTACAATGAGCAGTTCTTC.

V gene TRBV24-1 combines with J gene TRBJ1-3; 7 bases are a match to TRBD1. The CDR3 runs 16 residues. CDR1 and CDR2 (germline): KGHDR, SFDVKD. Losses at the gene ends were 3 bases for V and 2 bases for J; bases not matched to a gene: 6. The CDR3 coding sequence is TGTGCCACCAGTGATCCAGGGGGACCCACTGGAAACACCATATATTTT. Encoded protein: CATSDPGGPTGNTIYF.

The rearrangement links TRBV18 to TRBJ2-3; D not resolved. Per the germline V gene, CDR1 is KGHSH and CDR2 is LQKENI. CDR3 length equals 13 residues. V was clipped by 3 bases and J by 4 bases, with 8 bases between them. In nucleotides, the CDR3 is TGTGCCAGCTCACCTCGAGTTGCAGATACGCAGTATTTT. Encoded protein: CASSPRVADTQYF.

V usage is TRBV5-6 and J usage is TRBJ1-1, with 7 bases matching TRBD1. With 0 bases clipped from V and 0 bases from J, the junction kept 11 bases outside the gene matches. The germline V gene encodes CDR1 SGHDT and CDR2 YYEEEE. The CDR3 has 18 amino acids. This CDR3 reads CASSLEGRTGDMNTEAFF. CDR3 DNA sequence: TGTGCCAGCAGCTTGGAAGGTCGAACAGGGGATATGAACACTGAAGCTTTCTTT.

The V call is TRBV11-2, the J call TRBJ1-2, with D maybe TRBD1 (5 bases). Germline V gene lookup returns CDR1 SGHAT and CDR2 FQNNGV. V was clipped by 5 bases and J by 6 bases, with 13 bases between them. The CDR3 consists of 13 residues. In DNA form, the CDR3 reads TGTGCCAGCAGCCCCGTAGGGGAAGATGGCTACACCTTC. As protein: CASSPVGEDGYTF.